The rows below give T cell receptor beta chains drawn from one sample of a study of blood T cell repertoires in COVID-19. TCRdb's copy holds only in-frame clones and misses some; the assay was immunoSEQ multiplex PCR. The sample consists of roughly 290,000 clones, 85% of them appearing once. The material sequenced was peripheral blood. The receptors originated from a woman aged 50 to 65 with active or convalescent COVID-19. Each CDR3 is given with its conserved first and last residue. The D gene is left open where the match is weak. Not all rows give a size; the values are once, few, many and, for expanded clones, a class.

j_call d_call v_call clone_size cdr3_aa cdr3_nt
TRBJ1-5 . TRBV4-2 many CASSQGFNQPQHF TGTGCCAGCAGCCAGGGCTTCAATCAGCCCCAGCATTTT
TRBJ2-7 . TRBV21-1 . CASSKGGGGLAGGDKYEQYF TGTGCCAGCAGCAAAGGAGGTGGGGGACTAGCGGGAGGCGATAAGTACGAGCAGTACTTC
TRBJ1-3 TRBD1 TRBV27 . CASSVTGIGNTIYF TGTGCCAGCTCTGTGACAGGGATAGGAAACACCATATATTTT
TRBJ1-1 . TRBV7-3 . CASSLSAGSYGQRYTEAFF TGTGCCAGCAGCTTATCGGCCGGGTCCTATGGACAGCGATACACTGAAGCTTTCTTT
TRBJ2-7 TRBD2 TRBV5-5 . CASSLVDSGSQYEQYF TGTGCCAGCAGCTTGGTTGATAGCGGGAGTCAATACGAGCAGTACTTC
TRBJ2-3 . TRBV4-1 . CASSQGKARGHTDTQYF TGCGCCAGCAGCCAAGGAAAGGCCAGGGGTCACACAGATACGCAGTATTTT
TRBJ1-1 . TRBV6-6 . CASGLNTEAFF TGTGCCAGCGGGCTGAACACTGAAGCTTTCTTT
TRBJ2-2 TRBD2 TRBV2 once CASSLAGGSAGELFF TGTGCCAGCAGTTTAGCGGGAGGGAGTGCCGGGGAGCTGTTTTTT
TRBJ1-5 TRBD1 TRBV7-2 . CASSLNRGGNQPQHF TGTGCCAGCAGCTTAAACAGGGGTGGCAATCAGCCCCAGCATTTT
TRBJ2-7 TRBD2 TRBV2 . CASTEASGDYEQYF TGTGCCAGCACTGAAGCTAGCGGGGACTACGAGCAGTACTTC
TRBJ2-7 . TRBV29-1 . CSVDQGGPYEQYF TGCAGCGTTGACCAGGGAGGACCCTACGAGCAGTACTTC
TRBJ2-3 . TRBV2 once CASSYQGGTQYF TGTGCCAGCAGTTACCAGGGGGGTACGCAGTATTTT
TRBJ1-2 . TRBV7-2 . CASSWNRNYGYTF TGTGCCAGCAGCTGGAACAGAAACTATGGCTACACCTTC
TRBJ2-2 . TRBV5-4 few CVSRDWNTGELFF TGTGTATCCCGGGACTGGAACACCGGGGAGCTGTTTTTT
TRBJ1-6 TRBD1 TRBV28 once CASSLIPGQGNSPLHF TGTGCCAGCAGTCTAATTCCGGGACAGGGAAATTCACCCCTCCACTTT
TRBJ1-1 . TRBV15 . CATDSGLNTEAFF TGTGCCACCGACTCCGGGTTGAACACTGAAGCTTTCTTT
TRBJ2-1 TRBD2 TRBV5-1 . CASSPGPGTSGRGGDEQFF TGCGCCAGCAGCCCCGGCCCGGGGACTAGCGGGAGAGGGGGGGATGAGCAGTTCTTC
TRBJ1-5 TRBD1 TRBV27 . CASSFEGQQPQHF TGTGCCAGCAGTTTCGAGGGACAGCAGCCCCAGCATTTT
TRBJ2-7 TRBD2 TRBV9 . CASSVGEGLAGPGQYEQYF TGTGCCAGCAGCGTAGGTGAAGGACTAGCGGGACCAGGCCAATACGAGCAGTACTTC
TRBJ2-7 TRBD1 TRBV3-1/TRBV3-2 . CASSHQTGGGSSYEQYF TGTGCCAGCAGCCATCAAACAGGGGGCGGTAGCTCCTACGAGCAGTACTTC
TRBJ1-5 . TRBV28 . CASSRTSSNQPQHF TGTGCCAGCAGCAGGACAAGTAGCAATCAGCCCCAGCATTTT
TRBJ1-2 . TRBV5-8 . CASSSPVYGYTF TGTGCCAGCAGCTCCCCAGTCTATGGCTACACCTTC
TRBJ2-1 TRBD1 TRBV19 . CASSILRDRGGEQFF TGTGCCAGTAGTATACTTCGGGACAGGGGGGGTGAGCAGTTCTTC
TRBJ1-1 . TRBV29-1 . CSVGGPGTEAFF TGCAGCGTTGGGGGGCCAGGGACTGAAGCTTTCTTT
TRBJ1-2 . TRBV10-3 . CAISESAYDGYTF TGTGCCATCAGTGAGTCGGCATACGATGGCTACACCTTC
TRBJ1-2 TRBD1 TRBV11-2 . CASSNKPDRDYGYTF TGTGCCAGCAGCAACAAACCAGACAGGGACTATGGCTACACCTTC
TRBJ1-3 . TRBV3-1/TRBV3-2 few CASSQDGRNTIYF TGTGCCAGCAGCCAAGATGGGCGAAACACCATATATTTT
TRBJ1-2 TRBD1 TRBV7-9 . CASSFSQGVYYGYTF TGTGCCAGCAGCTTCTCACAGGGGGTATACTATGGCTACACCTTC
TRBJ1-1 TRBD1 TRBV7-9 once CASSLLGQNEAFF TGTGCCAGCAGCTTATTGGGACAGAATGAAGCTTTCTTT
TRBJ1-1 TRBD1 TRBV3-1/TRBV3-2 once CASSRDRAAEAFF TGTGCCAGCAGCCGGGACAGGGCCGCTGAAGCTTTCTTT
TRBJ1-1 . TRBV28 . CASRGHRTAEAFF TGTGCCAGCAGGGGACACAGGACCGCTGAAGCTTTCTTT
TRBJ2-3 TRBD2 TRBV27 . CASSGPGGADTQYF TGTGCCAGCAGTGGGCCGGGGGGGGCAGATACGCAGTATTTT
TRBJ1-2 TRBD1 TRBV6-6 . CASSYLGDSYGYTF TGTGCCAGCAGTTACCTGGGGGACAGCTATGGCTACACCTTC